The next 17 T cell receptor beta chains were all read from a single sample in a study of OX40 agonist ivuxolimab in advanced cancers. Only in-frame clones appear in the TCRdb table, and some are missing; sequencing was by immunoSEQ multiplex PCR. In the table there are around 140,000 clones, roughly nine tenths of which are singletons. The sequencing used CD4+ or CD8+ T cells sorted from blood, collected in a trial of the OX40 agonist ivuxolimab. The origin of the receptors is an adult with an advanced solid tumor such as melanoma, head and neck, liver or kidney cancer.

In DNA, the CDR3 is TGTGCCAGTACCAGAGGGGACGCCACAGATACGCAGTATTTT. Translated, it gives CASTRGDATDTQYF. The rearrangement links TRBV19 to TRBJ2-3, with D possibly called TRBD1 or TRBD2 (5 bases each). The CDR3 is made up of 14 amino acids. The germline V gene has CDR1 LNHDA and CDR2 SQIVND (reference sequence). Deletions cut 7 bases from V and 2 bases from J, with 13 bases between.

This clone turned up a few times. This chain links TRBV28 with TRBJ1-5; D may be TRBD1 (6 bases). Trimming took off 9 bases at V and 2 bases at J, with 14 bases between the two ends. Germline CDR1 reads MDHEN; CDR2 reads SYDVKM. The CDR3 spans 14 residues. This CDR3 is CASDGGAGNQPQHF. CDR3 nucleotide sequence: TGTGCCAGTGACGGGGGCGCGGGCAATCAGCCCCAGCATTTT.

V and J are TRBV7-9 and TRBJ2-7; D remains unclear. Trimming cost V 5 bases and J 1 base, with 12 bases left between them. The CDR3 loop spans 14 amino acids. Germline-derived CDR1 and CDR2 are SEHNR and FQNEAQ (reference sequence). The CDR3 is CASSPHQSSYEQYF. In DNA form, the CDR3 reads TGTGCCAGCAGCCCTCATCAGTCGTCCTACGAGCAGTACTTC.

The J gene is TRBJ2-7, the V gene TRBV18; D may be TRBD2 (6 bases). This CDR3 has 15 amino acids. The V end was cut by 0 bases, the J end by 2 bases, with 11 bases between. Germline V lookup: CDR1 KGHSH, CDR2 LQKENI. The CDR3 region is CASSPPGTATYEQYF. As DNA, the CDR3 is TGTGCCAGCTCACCACCTGGGACTGCGACCTACGAGCAGTACTTC.

This rearrangement joins TRBV14 to TRBJ2-7; D call uncertain. This CDR3 comprises 14 residues. The V gene lost 5 bases and the J gene lost 9 bases, with 20 bases spanning the gap. CDR1 and CDR2 (germline): SGHDN, FVKESK. CDR3 sequence: CASSYPGSLSAQYF. CDR3 DNA sequence: TGTGCCAGCAGCTATCCCGGGTCCCTTAGTGCGCAGTACTTC.

The V gene is TRBV7-9, the J gene TRBJ2-6; D may match TRBD1 or TRBD2 (5 bases each). The CDR3 extends over 16 amino acids. V lost 5 bases and J 4 bases, leaving 15 bases between the germline ends. Germline V CDR1 and CDR2: SEHNR, FQNEAQ (reference sequence). CDR3 in DNA: TGTGCCAGCAGCCCGGACGGGGCAGCCGGGGCCAACGTCCTGACTTTC. Amino acid sequence: CASSPDGAAGANVLTF.

The count of this clone is one. This chain connects TRBV15 to TRBJ1-4; no clear D gene. The germline V and J ends were trimmed by 0 bases and 8 bases, with 4 bases remaining between them. The germline CDR1 and CDR2 sequences are LNHNV and YYDKDF (reference sequence). CDR3 length: 12 amino acids. CDR3 bases: TGTGCCACCAGCAGAGATATCGAAAAACTGTTTTTT. Protein: CATSRDIEKLFF.

J is TRBJ2-3 and V is TRBV12-5; 7 positions agree with TRBD1. Germline loops: CDR1 LGHNT, CDR2 FRNRAP. This CDR3 spans 14 amino acids. V lost 5 bases, J lost 3 bases, and 5 bases stayed unmatched. The CDR3 reads CASGVRGSTDTQYF. The CDR3 nucleotides read TGTGCTAGTGGTGTCAGGGGGTCTACAGATACGCAGTATTTT.

The genes are TRBV11-2 and TRBJ2-5; maybe TRBD2 (6 bases). This CDR3 has 15 amino acids. Trimming stripped 1 base from V and 1 base from J, with 10 bases between. In germline, CDR1 is SGHAT, CDR2 FQNNGV. The CDR3 is CASSLGAGSQETQYF. CDR3 nucleotide sequence: TGTGCCAGCAGCTTAGGGGCGGGAAGCCAAGAGACCCAGTACTTC.

This clone has just one count. This chain uses TRBV27 with TRBJ1-5, with a tentative D call TRBD1 (6 bases). Germline assignment: CDR1 MNHEY and CDR2 SMNVEV (reference sequence). The V and J ends lost 5 bases and 2 bases respectively, with 19 bases between them. This CDR3 contains 17 residues. The DNA of the CDR3 is TGTGCCAGCAGTGCTTCCGCAGGGGACGGAGGCAATCAGCCCCAGCATTTT. This encodes CASSASAGDGGNQPQHF.

This chain joins TRBV7-8 and TRBJ2-7, with D perhaps being TRBD1 or TRBD2 (5 bases each). Per germline, CDR1 SGHVS and CDR2 FQNEAQ. The length of the CDR3 is 14 residues. The germline V and J ends were trimmed by 1 base and 0 bases, with 7 bases remaining between them. The CDR3: CASSLGGISYEQYF. Written as DNA, the CDR3 is TGTGCCAGCAGCTTAGGGGGGATCTCCTACGAGCAGTACTTC.

The genes are TRBV14 and TRBJ2-5; D ambiguous. The CDR3 length is 14 residues. Germline V gene sequence: CDR1 SGHDN, CDR2 FVKESK. V was trimmed by 0 bases and J by 6 bases, leaving 11 bases between them. DNA of the CDR3: TGTGCCAGCAGCCAAGACCGTTCTCTCCAGACCCAGTACTTC. Its protein is CASSQDRSLQTQYF.

The CDR3 spells CASSRGTGDSGNTIYF. CDR3 nucleotide sequence: TGCGCCAGCAGCCGCGGTACAGGGGACTCTGGAAACACCATATATTTT. This sequence joins TRBV5-1 and TRBJ1-3; 7 bases fit TRBD1. V lost 4 bases to trimming and J lost 0 bases; unmatched junction nucleotides: 7. Germline V gives CDR1 SGHRS, CDR2 YFSETQ. This CDR3 is 16 amino acids long.

The chain employs TRBV6-1 and TRBJ1-5; D not certain. Germline V lookup: CDR1 MNHNS, CDR2 SASEGT. Trimming removed 4 bases at V and 2 bases at J, with 15 bases between. The CDR3 contains 16 residues. Here the CDR3 reads CASSGELNYGNQPQHF. The CDR3 DNA reads as TGTGCCAGCAGTGGGGAATTAAATTACGGCAATCAGCCCCAGCATTTT.

The V gene is TRBV9, the J gene TRBJ2-2; TRBD2 matches at 11 bases. Germline V gene sequence: CDR1 SGDLS, CDR2 YYNGEE. There are 15 residues in the CDR3. The V segment lost 6 bases and the J segment 5 bases; nucleotides outside the gene matches: 6. The CDR3 spells CASKTSGSGTGELFF. In nucleotides, the CDR3 is TGTGCCAGCAAAACTAGCGGGAGCGGTACCGGGGAGCTGTTTTTT.

The V call is TRBV18, the J call TRBJ1-1, with D possibly being TRBD1 (5 bases). The CDR3 totals 14 residues. The V end lost 1 base, the J end lost 3 bases, and 9 bases lay between the germline ends. Germline CDR1 and CDR2: KGHSH and LQKENI. CDR3 nucleotide sequence: TGTGCCAGCTCACCACGGGGGACGGACACTGAAGCTTTCTTT. It encodes CASSPRGTDTEAFF.

V usage is TRBV27 and J usage is TRBJ1-1, with D possibly being TRBD1 (6 bases). V lost 5 bases and J lost 0, with 10 bases in between. The CDR3 runs to 14 residues. CDR1 is MNHEY and CDR2 is SMNVEV in the germline V gene (reference sequence). The CDR3 here is CASSPWTVNTEAFF. Here the CDR3 DNA reads TGTGCCAGCAGTCCGTGGACAGTGAACACTGAAGCTTTCTTT.